The clone carrying this T cell receptor beta chain has more than one count but fewer than ten. Its specificity is not known. The repertoire was sequenced with immunoSEQ multiplex PCR; TCRdb's copy has only in-frame clones and lacks some. The sample yields under 12,000 clones, roughly 70% seen once. These data originate in a study of T cell clones after liver transplantation. Across the study: Post-transplant blood was tracked for graft-donor-reactive T cell clones identified in a pre-transplant mixed lymphocyte reaction.

Findings of the study overall: A larger donor-reactive than third-party decline suggested partial antigen-specific deletion.

The CDR3 spans 18 residues. The V end was cut by 0 bases, the J end by 6 bases, with 20 bases between. Germline V lookup: CDR1 LGHNA, CDR2 YSLEER. J is TRBJ2-2 and V is TRBV4-3, with D perhaps TRBD2 (6 bases). Sequences were derived from CD4+ T cells from blood, sampled around 32 months after liver transplant. This TCR came from a human patient who received a liver transplant. The graft donor may have contributed some T cells. The CDR3 region is CASSQEFVGSWKAGELFF. The CDR3 DNA reads TGCGCCAGCAGCCAAGAGTTTGTCGGGAGCTGGAAGGCCGGGGAGCTGTTTTTT.